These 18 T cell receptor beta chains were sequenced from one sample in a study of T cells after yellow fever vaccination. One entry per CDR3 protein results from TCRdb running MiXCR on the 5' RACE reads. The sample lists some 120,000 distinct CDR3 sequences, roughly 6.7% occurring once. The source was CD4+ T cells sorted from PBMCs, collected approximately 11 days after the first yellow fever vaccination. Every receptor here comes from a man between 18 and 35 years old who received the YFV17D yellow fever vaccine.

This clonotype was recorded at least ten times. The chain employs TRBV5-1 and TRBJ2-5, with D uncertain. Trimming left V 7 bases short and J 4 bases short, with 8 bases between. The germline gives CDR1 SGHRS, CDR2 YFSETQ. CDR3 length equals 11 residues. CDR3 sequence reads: CASHWGETQYF. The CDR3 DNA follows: TGCGCCAGCCACTGGGGAGAGACCCAGTACTTC.

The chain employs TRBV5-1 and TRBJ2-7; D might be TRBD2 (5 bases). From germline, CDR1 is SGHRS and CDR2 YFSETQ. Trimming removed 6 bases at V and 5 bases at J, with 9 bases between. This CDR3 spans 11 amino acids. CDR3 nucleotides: TGCGCCAGCAAAGAGGAGGACGAGCAGTACTTC. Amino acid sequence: CASKEEDEQYF.

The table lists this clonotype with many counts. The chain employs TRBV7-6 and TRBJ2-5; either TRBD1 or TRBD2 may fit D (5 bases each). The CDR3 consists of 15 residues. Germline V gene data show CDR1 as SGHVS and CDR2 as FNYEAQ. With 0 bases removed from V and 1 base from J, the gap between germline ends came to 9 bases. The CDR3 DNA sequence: TGTGCCAGCAGCTTAGCCTCAGGGAGCCAAGAGACCCAGTACTTC. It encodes CASSLASGSQETQYF.

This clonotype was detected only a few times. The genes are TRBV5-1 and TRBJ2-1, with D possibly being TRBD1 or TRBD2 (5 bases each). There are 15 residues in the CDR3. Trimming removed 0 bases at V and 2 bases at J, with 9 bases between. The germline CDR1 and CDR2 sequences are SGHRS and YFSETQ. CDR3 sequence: CASSLAGATYNEQFF. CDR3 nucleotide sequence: TGCGCCAGCAGCTTGGCCGGGGCCACCTACAATGAGCAGTTCTTC. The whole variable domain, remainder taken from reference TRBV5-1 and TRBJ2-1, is KAGVTQTPRYLIKTRGQQVTLSCSPISGHRSVSWYQQTPGQGLQFLFEYFSETQRNKGNFPGRFSGRQFSNSRSEMNVSTLELGDSALYLCASSLAGATYNEQFFGPGTRLTVL.

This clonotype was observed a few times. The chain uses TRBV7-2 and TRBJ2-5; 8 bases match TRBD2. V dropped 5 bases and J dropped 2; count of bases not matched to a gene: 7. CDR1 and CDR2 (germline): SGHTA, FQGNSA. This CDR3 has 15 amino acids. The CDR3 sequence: CASSPRAGDQETQYF. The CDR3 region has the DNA TGTGCCAGCAGCCCTCGAGCGGGGGATCAAGAGACCCAGTACTTC. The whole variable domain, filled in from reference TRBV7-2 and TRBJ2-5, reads GAGVSQSPSNKVTEKGKDVELRCDPISGHTALYWYRQSLGQGLEFLIYFQGNSAPDKSGLPSDRFSAERTGGSVSTLTIQRTQQEDSAVYLCASSPRAGDQETQYFGPGTRLLVL.

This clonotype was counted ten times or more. Here the CDR3 reads CASNVQGNPGELFF. The CDR3 DNA follows: TGCGCCAGCAACGTACAGGGAAATCCCGGGGAGCTGTTTTTT. The chain combines TRBV5-1 with TRBJ2-2; TRBD1 might be the D (6 bases). From germline, CDR1 is SGHRS and CDR2 YFSETQ. Trimming took off 6 bases at V and 6 bases at J, with 15 bases between the two ends. The CDR3 runs 14 residues.

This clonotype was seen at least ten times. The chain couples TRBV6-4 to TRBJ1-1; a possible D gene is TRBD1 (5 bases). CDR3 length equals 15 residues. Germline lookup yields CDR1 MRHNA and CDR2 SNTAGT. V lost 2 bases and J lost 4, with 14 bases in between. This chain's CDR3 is CASSDEYGGGTEAFF. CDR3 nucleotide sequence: TGTGCCAGCAGTGACGAGTATGGGGGAGGCACTGAAGCTTTCTTT.

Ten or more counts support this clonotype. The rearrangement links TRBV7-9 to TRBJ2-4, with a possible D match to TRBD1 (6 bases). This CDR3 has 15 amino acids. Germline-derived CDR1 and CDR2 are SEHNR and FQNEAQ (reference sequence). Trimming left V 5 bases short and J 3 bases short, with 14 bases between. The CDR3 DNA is TGTGCCAGCAGCCGTCAAGGGGGTATCAAAAACATTCAGTACTTC. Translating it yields CASSRQGGIKNIQYF.

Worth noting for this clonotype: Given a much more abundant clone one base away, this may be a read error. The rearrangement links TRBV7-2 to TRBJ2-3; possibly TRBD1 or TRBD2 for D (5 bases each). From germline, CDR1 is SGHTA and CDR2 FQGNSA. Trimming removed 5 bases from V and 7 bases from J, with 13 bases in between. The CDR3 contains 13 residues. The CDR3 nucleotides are TGTGCCAGCAGCGACGGGACCGGGAATACGCAGTATTTT. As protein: CASSDGTGNTQYF.

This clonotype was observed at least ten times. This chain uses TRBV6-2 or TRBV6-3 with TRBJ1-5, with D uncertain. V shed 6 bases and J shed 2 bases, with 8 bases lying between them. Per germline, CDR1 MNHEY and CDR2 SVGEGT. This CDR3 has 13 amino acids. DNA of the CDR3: TGTGCCAGCAGGGGCTATCGCAATCAGCCCCAGCATTTT. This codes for CASRGYRNQPQHF.

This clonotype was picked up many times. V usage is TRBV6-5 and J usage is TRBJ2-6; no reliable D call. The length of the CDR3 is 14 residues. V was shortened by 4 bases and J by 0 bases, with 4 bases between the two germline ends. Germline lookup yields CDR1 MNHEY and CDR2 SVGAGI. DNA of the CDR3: TGTGCCAGCAGTTCGGTCTCTGGGGCCAACGTCCTGACTTTC. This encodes CASSSVSGANVLTF.

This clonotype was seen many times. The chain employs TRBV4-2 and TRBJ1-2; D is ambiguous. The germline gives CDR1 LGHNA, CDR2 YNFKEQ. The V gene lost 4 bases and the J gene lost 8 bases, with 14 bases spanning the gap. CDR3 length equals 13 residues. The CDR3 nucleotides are TGTGCCAGCAGCCCTGCTACGGTTCAAGGCTACACCTTC. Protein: CASSPATVQGYTF.

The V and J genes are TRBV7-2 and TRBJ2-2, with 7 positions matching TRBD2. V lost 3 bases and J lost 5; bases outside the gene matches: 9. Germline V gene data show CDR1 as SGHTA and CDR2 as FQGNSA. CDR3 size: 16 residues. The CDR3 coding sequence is TGTGCCAGCAGCTTTTTCCACAAGGGACTAACCGGGGAGCTGTTTTTT. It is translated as CASSFFHKGLTGELFF.

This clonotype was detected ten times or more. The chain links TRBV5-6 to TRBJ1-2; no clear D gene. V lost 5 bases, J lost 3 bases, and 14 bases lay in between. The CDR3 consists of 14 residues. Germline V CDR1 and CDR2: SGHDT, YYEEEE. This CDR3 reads CASRSLGRDYGYTF. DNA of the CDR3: TGTGCCAGCAGGTCTCTCGGGCGGGACTATGGCTACACCTTC.

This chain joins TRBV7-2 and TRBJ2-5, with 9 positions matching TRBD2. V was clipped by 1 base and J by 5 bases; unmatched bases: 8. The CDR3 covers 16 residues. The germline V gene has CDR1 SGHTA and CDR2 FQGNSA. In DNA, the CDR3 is TGTGCCAGCAGCTTAGGGTCGAGCGGGGGGTGGGAGACCCAGTACTTC. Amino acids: CASSLGSSGGWETQYF.

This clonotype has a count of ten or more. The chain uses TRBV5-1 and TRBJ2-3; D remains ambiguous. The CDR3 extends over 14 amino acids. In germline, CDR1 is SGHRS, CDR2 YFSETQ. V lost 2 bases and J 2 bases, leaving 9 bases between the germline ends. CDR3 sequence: CASSFLGPTDTQYF. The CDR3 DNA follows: TGCGCCAGCAGCTTTCTTGGACCCACAGATACGCAGTATTTT.

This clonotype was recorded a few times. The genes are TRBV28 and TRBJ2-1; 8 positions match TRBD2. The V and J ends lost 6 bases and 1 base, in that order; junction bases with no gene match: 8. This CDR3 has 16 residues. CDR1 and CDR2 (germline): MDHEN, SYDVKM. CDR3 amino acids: CASSSPTSGSYNEQFF. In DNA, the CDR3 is TGTGCCAGCAGCTCACCAACTAGCGGATCCTACAATGAGCAGTTCTTC.

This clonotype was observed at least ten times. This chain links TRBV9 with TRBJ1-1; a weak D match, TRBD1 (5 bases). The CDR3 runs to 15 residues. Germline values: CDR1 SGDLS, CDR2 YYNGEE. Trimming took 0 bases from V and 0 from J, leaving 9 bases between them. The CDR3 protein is CASSVGGLMNTEAFF. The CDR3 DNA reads TGTGCCAGCAGCGTAGGGGGACTGATGAACACTGAAGCTTTCTTT.